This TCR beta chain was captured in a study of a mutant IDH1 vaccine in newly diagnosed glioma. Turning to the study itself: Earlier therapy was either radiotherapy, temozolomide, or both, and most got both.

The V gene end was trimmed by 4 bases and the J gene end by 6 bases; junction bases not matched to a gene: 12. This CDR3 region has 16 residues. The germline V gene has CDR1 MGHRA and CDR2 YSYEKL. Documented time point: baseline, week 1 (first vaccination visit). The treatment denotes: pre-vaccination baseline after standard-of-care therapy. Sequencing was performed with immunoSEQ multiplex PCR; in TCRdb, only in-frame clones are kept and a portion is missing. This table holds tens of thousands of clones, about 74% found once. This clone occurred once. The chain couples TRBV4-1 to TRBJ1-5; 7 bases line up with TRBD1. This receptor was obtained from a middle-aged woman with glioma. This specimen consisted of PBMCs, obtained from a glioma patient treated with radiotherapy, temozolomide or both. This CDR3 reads CASSPAGGRGSQPQHF. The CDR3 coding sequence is TGCGCCAGCAGCCCAGCCGGGGGCAGGGGGAGTCAGCCCCAGCATTTT.